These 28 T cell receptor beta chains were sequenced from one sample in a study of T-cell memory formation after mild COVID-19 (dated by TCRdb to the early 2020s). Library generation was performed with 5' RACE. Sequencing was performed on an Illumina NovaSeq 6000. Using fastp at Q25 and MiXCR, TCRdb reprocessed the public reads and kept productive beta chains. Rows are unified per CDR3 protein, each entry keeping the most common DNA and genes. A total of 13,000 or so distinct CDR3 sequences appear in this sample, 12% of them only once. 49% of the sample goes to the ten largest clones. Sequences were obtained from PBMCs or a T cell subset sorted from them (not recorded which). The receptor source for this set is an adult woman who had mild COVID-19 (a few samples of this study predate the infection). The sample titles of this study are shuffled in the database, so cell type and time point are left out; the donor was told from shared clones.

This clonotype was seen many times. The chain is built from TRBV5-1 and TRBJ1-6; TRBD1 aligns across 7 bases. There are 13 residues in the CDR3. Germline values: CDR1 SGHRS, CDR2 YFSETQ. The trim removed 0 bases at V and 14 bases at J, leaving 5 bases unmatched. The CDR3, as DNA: TGCGCCAGCAGCTTGGGGCAGGGGGAAACCCTCCACTTT. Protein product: CASSLGQGETLHF.

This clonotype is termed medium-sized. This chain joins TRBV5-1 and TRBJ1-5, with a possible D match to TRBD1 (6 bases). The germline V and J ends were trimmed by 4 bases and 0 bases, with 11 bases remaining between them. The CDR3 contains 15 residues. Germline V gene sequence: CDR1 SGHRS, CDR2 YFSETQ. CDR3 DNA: TGCGCCAGCAGCCCCATGGGACATAGCAATCAGCCCCAGCATTTT. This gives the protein CASSPMGHSNQPQHF.

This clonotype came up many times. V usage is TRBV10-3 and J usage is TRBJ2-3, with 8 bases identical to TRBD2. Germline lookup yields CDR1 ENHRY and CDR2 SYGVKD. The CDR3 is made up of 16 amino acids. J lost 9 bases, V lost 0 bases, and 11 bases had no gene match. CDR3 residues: CAISESISGGAGTQYF. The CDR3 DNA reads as TGTGCCATCAGTGAGTCGATCAGCGGGGGCGCCGGCACGCAGTATTTT.

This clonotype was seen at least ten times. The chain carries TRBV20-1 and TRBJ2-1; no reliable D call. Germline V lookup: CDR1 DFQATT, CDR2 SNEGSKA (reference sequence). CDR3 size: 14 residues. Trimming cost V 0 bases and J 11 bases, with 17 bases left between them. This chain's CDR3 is CSARDYGDRSQQFF. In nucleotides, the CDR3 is TGCAGTGCTAGAGATTATGGGGATAGGAGTCAGCAGTTCTTC.

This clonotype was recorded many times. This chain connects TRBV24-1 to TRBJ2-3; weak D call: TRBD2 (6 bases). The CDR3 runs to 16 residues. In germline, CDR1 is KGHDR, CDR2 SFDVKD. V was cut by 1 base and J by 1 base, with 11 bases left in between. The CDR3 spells CATSDFGGLGTDTQYF. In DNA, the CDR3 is TGTGCCACCAGTGATTTCGGGGGACTGGGCACAGATACGCAGTATTTT.

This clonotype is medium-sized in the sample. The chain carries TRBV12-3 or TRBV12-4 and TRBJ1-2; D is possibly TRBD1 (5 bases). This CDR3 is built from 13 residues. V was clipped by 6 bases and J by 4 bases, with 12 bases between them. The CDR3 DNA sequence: TGTGCCAGCAGCTCGTCCGGGGGCTATGGCTACACCTTC. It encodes CASSSSGGYGYTF.

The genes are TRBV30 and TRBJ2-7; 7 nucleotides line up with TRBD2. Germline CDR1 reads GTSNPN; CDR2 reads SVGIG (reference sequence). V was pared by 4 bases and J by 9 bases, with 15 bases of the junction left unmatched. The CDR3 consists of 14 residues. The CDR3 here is CAWTDGRGRARQYF. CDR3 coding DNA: TGTGCCTGGACCGATGGGAGGGGTCGGGCAAGGCAGTACTTC.

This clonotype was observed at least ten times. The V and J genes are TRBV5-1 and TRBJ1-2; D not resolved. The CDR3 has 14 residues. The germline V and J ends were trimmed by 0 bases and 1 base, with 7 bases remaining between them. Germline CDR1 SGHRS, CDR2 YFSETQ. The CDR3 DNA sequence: TGCGCCAGCAGCTTGGACGGCGGTAACTATGGCTACACCTTC. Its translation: CASSLDGGNYGYTF. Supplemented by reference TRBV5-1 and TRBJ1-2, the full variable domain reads KAGVTQTPRYLIKTRGQQVTLSCSPISGHRSVSWYQQTPGQGLQFLFEYFSETQRNKGNFPGRFSGRQFSNSRSEMNVSTLELGDSALYLCASSLDGGNYGYTFGSGTRLTVV.

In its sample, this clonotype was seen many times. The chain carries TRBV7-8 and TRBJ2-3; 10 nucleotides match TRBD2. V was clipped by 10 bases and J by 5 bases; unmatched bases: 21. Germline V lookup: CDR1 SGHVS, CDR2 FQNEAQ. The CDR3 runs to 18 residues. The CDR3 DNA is TGTGCCACCAGAAACGGACTAGCGGCCGATGACCCTGTAGATACGCAGTATTTT. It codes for CATRNGLAADDPVDTQYF. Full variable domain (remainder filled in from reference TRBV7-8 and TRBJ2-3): GAGVSQSPRYKVAKRGQDVALRCDPISGHVSLFWYQQALGQGPEFLTYFQNEAQLDKSGLPSDRFFAERPEGSVSTLKIQRTQQEDSAVYLCATRNGLAADDPVDTQYFGPGTRLTVL.

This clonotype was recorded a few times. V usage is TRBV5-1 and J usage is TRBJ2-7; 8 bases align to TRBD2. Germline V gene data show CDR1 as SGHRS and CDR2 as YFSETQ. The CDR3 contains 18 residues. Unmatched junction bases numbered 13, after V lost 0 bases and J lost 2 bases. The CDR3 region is CASSLALVGSGNPYEQYF. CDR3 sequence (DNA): TGCGCCAGCAGCTTGGCCCTGGTGGGTAGCGGGAACCCCTACGAGCAGTACTTC.

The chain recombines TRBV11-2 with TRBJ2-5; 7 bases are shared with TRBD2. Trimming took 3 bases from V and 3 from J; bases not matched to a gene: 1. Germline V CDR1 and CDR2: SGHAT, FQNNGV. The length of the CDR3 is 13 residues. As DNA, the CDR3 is TGTGCCAGCAGCTTTCTAGCGGAAGAGACCCAGTACTTC. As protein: CASSFLAEETQYF.

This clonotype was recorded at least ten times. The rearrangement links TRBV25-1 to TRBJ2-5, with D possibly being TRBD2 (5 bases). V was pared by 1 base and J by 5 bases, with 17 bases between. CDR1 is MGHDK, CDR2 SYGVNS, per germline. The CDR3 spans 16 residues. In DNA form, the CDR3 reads TGTGCCAGCAGTGAATCCCTTTGGGCTAGCAGGGAGACCCAGTACTTC. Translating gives CASSESLWASRETQYF. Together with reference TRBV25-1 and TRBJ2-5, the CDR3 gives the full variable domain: EADIYQTPRYLVIGTGKKITLECSQTMGHDKMYWYQQDPGMELHLIHYSYGVNSTEKGDLSSESTVSRIRTEHFPLTLESARPSHTSQYLCASSESLWASRETQYFGPGTRLLVL.

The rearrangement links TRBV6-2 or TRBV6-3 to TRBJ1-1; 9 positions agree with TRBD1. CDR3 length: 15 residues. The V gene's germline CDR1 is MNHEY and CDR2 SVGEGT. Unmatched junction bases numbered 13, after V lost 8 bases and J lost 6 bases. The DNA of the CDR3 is TGTGCCAGCGGGCCCCGCGGACAGGGGCGCTCTGAAGCTTTCTTT. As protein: CASGPRGQGRSEAFF.

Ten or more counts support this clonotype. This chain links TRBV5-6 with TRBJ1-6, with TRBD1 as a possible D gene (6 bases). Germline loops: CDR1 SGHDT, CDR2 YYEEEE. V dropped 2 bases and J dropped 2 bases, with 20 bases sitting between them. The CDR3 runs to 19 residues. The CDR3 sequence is CASSFKTGGGNAYNSPLHF. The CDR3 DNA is TGTGCCAGCAGCTTCAAAACCGGGGGCGGTAACGCCTATAATTCACCCCTCCACTTT.

The DNA of the CDR3 is TGTGCCAGCAGTGAATACGGGAGTGCAGAGACCCAGTACTTC. This encodes CASSEYGSAETQYF. This chain joins TRBV2 and TRBJ2-5, with D tentatively TRBD2 (6 bases). This CDR3 contains 14 residues. V was cut by 2 bases and J by 4 bases, with 11 bases left in between. Germline assignment: CDR1 SNHLY and CDR2 FYNNEI.

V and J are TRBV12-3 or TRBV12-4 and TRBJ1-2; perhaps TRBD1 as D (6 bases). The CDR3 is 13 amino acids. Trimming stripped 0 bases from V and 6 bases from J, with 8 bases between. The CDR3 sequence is CASSLARGDGYTF. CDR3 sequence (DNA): TGTGCCAGCAGTTTAGCCAGGGGTGATGGCTACACCTTC.

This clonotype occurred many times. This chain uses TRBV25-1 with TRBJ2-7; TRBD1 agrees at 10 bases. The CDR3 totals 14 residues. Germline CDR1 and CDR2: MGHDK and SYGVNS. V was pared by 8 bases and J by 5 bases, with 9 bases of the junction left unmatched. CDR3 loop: CASDPGQGFHEQYF. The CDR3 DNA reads TGTGCCAGCGATCCGGGACAGGGGTTCCACGAGCAGTACTTC.

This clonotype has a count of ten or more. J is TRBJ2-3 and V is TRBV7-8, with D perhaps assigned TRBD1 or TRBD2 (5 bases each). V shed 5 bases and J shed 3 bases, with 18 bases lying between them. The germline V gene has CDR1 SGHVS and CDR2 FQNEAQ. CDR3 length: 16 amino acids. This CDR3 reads CASSQRYGASTDTQYF. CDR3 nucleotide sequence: TGTGCCAGCAGCCAGCGGTACGGGGCCTCAACAGATACGCAGTATTTT.

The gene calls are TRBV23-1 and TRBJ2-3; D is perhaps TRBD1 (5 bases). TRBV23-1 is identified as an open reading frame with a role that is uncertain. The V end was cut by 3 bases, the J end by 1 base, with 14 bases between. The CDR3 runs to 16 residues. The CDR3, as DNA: TGCGCCAGCAGTCACTGCGTTCAGGGCCGCACAGATACGCAGTATTTT. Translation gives CASSHCVQGRTDTQYF.

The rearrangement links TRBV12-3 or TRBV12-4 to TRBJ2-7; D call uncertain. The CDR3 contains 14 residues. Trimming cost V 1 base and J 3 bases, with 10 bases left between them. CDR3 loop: CASSLGLINYEQYV. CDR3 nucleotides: TGTGCCAGCAGTTTAGGGCTCATAAACTACGAGCAGTACGTC.

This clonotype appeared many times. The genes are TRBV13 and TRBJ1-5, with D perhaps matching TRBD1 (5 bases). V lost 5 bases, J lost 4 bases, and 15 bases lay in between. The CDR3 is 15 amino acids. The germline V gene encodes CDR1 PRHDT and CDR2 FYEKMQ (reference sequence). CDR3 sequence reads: CASSKGVGVNQPQHF. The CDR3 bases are TGTGCCAGCAGCAAAGGGGTGGGAGTAAATCAGCCCCAGCATTTT.

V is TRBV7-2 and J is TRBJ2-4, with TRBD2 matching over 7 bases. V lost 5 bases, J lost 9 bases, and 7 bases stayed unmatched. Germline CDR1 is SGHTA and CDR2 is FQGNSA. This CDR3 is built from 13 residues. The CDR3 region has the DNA TGTGCCAGCAGCCCTCGCGGGGAGGGCATTCAGTACTTC. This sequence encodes CASSPRGEGIQYF.

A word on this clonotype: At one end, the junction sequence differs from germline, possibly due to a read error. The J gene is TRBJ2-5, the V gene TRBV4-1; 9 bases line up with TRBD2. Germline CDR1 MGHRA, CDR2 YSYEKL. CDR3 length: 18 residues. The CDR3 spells CVSSALTVRLAAKETQYF. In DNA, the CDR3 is TGCGTCAGCAGCGCGCTCACGGTCAGACTAGCGGCTAAAGAGACCCAGTACTTC.

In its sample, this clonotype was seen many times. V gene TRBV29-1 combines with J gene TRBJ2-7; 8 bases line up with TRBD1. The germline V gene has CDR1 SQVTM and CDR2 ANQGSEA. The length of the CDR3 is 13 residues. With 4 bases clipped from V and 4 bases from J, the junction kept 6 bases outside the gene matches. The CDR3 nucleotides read TGCAGCGTTGCCCTGGACAGGGCTTACGAGCAGTACTTC. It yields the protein CSVALDRAYEQYF.

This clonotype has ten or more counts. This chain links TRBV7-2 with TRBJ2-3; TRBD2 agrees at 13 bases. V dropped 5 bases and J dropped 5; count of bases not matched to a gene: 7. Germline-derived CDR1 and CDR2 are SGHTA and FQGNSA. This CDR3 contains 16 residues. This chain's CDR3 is CASSPLAGGQGDTQYF. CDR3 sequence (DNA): TGTGCCAGCAGCCCACTAGCGGGGGGGCAGGGAGATACGCAGTATTTT.

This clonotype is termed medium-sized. CDR3 protein: CSSEGGDLNTEAFF. In DNA form, the CDR3 reads TGCAGCTCTGAAGGGGGGGACTTGAACACTGAAGCTTTCTTT. The genes are TRBV29-1 and TRBJ1-1, with D tentatively TRBD1 (6 bases). The germline CDR1 and CDR2 sequences are SQVTM and ANQGSEA. Trimming left V 8 bases short and J 0 bases short, with 16 bases between. The CDR3 has 14 amino acids.

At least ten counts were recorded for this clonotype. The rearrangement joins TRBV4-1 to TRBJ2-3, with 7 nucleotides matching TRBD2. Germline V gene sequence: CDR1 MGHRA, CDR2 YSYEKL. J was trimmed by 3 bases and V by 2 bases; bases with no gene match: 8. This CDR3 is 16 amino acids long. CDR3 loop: CASSQRDYLLTDTQYF. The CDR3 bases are TGCGCCAGCAGCCAAAGGGACTATCTCTTGACAGATACGCAGTATTTT.

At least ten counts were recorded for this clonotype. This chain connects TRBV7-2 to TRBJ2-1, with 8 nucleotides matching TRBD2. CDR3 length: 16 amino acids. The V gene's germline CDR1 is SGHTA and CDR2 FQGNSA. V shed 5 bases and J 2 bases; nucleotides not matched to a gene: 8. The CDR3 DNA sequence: TGTGCCAGCAGCAGAACTAGCGGACAGACCTACAATGAGCAGTTCTTC. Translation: CASSRTSGQTYNEQFF. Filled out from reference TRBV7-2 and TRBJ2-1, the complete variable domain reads GAGVSQSPSNKVTEKGKDVELRCDPISGHTALYWYRQSLGQGLEFLIYFQGNSAPDKSGLPSDRFSAERTGGSVSTLTIQRTQQEDSAVYLCASSRTSGQTYNEQFFGPGTRLTVL.